Below, 27 T cell receptor beta chains from the same sample are listed, as sequenced in a study of HIV-infected children after antiretroviral therapy interruption. The treatment: PENTA 11 planned treatment interruption arm or continuous ART arm. Unique molecular identifiers were included in an RNA-based 3' RACE TCR library. TCRdb ran MiXCR on the 3' RACE reads and lists one entry per CDR3 protein. The sample includes about 86,000 distinct CDR3 sequences, roughly 6.7% of them seen just once. The source was CD45RA+ CD4+ T cells from PBMCs, pooled from several time points, collected from a donor given antiretroviral therapy, either interrupted or continuous. Regarding subset: naive CD4+ CD45RA+ CD45RO- T cells. The receptors derive from a pool of human donors with HIV.

Many counts were recorded for this clonotype. This chain joins TRBV10-1 and TRBJ2-1; D remains unclear. The germline gives CDR1 WNHNN, CDR2 SYGVQD (reference sequence). The V end lost 2 bases, the J end lost 4 bases, and 6 bases lay between the germline ends. This CDR3 has 13 amino acids. The CDR3 bases are TGCGCCAGCAGTGAGGGGAATTACAATGAGCAGTTCTTC. It codes for CASSEGNYNEQFF.

This clonotype came up a few times. V usage is TRBV18 and J usage is TRBJ2-1; D ambiguous. The length of the CDR3 is 15 residues. Germline lookup yields CDR1 KGHSH and CDR2 LQKENI. V lost 1 base, J lost 0 bases, and 7 bases lay in between. DNA of the CDR3: TGTGCCAGCTCACCACAGAGAGACTCCTACAATGAGCAGTTCTTC. Translated: CASSPQRDSYNEQFF.

This clonotype was seen only a few times. The genes are TRBV12-3 or TRBV12-4 and TRBJ2-4; 12 nucleotides align to TRBD2. Trimming took 5 bases from V and 6 from J; bases not matched to a gene: 8. The CDR3 is made up of 16 amino acids. In DNA, the CDR3 is TGTGCCAGCAGTCCCCCGACTAGCGGGGGCGGAAACATTCAGTACTTC. Its protein product is CASSPPTSGGGNIQYF.

This clonotype was observed many times. The genes are TRBV2 and TRBJ1-5; a weak D match, TRBD1 (6 bases). Germline values: CDR1 SNHLY, CDR2 FYNNEI. The CDR3 spans 14 residues. The V gene lost 10 bases and the J gene lost 4 bases, with 17 bases spanning the gap. In nucleotides, the CDR3 is TGTGCCACCACAACCGGGACACGGAATCAGCCCCAGCATTTT. Protein sequence: CATTTGTRNQPQHF.

At least ten counts were recorded for this clonotype. The chain employs TRBV2 and TRBJ2-7, with D perhaps TRBD2 (5 bases). CDR1 is SNHLY, CDR2 FYNNEI, per germline. V lost 7 bases and J lost 6, with 13 bases in between. The CDR3 contains 12 residues. The CDR3 here is CASNPYSGEQYF. In nucleotides, the CDR3 is TGTGCCAGCAATCCCTACAGCGGCGAGCAGTACTTC. Using reference TRBV2 and TRBJ2-7 for the parts outside the CDR3, the full variable domain is EPEVTQTPSHQVTQMGQEVILRCVPISNHLYFYWYRQILGQKVEFLVSFYNNEISEKSEIFDDQFSVERPDGSNFTLKIRSTKLEDSAMYFCASNPYSGEQYFGPGTRLTVT.

A few counts support this clonotype. This chain uses TRBV18 with TRBJ1-1; no clear D gene. The V gene lost 3 bases and the J gene lost 2 bases, with 7 bases spanning the gap. There are 13 residues in the CDR3. Per the germline V gene, CDR1 is KGHSH and CDR2 is LQKENI. In DNA form, the CDR3 reads TGTGCCAGCTCACCCAACCTCAACACTGAAGCTTTCTTT. This sequence encodes CASSPNLNTEAFF.

The chain joins TRBV5-1 to TRBJ1-3; D remains unclear. There are 15 residues in the CDR3. The germline V gene has CDR1 SGHRS and CDR2 YFSETQ. The V gene lost 1 base and the J gene lost 0 bases, with 8 bases spanning the gap. The CDR3 nucleotides are TGCGCCAGCAGCTTGCGGGCTAGCTCTGGAAACACCATATATTTT. This gives the protein CASSLRASSGNTIYF.

CDR3 sequence (DNA): TGCAGTGCTAAAATTCCAGGGGGCCCCAACACCGGGGAGCTGTTTTTT. Translation: CSAKIPGGPNTGELFF. The V gene is TRBV20-1, the J gene TRBJ2-2, with 8 bases that match TRBD1. The V and J ends lost 4 bases and 2 bases, in that order; junction bases with no gene match: 9. Germline CDR1 DFQATT, CDR2 SNEGSKA (reference sequence). CDR3 length: 16 amino acids.

This clonotype was recorded many times. This chain links TRBV5-5 with TRBJ2-1; D uncertain. Germline loops: CDR1 SGHKS, CDR2 YYEKEE (reference sequence). The CDR3 contains 12 residues. V lost 2 bases, J lost 4 bases, and 4 bases lay in between. CDR3 nucleotides: TGTGCCAGCAGCTTCGGATACAATGAGCAGTTCTTC. Translation gives CASSFGYNEQFF.

This clonotype was picked up many times. The chain couples TRBV2 to TRBJ1-1; tentatively, D is TRBD1 (5 bases). The CDR3 runs to 13 residues. Germline V gives CDR1 SNHLY, CDR2 FYNNEI. V dropped 5 bases and J dropped 2 bases, with 9 bases sitting between them. The DNA for the CDR3 is TGTGCCAGCAGTACGGGGGGAAACACTGAAGCTTTCTTT. This encodes CASSTGGNTEAFF.

The CDR3 is CASSPGSYQETQYF. The CDR3 coding sequence is TGTGCCAGCAGCCCCGGATCGTACCAAGAGACCCAGTACTTC. The gene calls are TRBV7-9 and TRBJ2-5; D gene ambiguous. The V end lost 5 bases, the J end lost 0 bases, and 10 bases lay between the germline ends. Germline assignment: CDR1 SEHNR and CDR2 FQNEAQ (reference sequence). This CDR3 comprises 14 residues.

This clonotype was detected ten times or more. The J gene is TRBJ1-1, the V gene TRBV5-1; D is unclear. Germline V gene sequence: CDR1 SGHRS, CDR2 YFSETQ. This CDR3 is 12 amino acids long. Trimming shortened V by 4 bases and J by 5 bases, and 9 bases separated the two germline ends. This chain's CDR3 is CASSADGTEAFF. CDR3 in DNA: TGCGCCAGCAGCGCCGACGGGACTGAAGCTTTCTTT.

This clonotype was seen ten or more times. The V gene is TRBV10-3, the J gene TRBJ1-1; 9 bases match TRBD1. CDR1 ENHRY and CDR2 SYGVKD come from the germline V gene. CDR3 length: 15 residues. With V trimmed by 3 bases and J by 1 base, 3 bases remained unmatched. CDR3 sequence (DNA): TGTGCCATCAGTGAACCGGGACAGGGGAACACTGAAGCTTTCTTT. Translation gives CAISEPGQGNTEAFF.

There are many counts of this clonotype. This chain links TRBV5-1 with TRBJ2-3, with D perhaps being TRBD1 or TRBD2 (5 bases each). The CDR3 loop spans 16 amino acids. Germline loops: CDR1 SGHRS, CDR2 YFSETQ. Trimming left V 1 base short and J 0 bases short, with 12 bases between. The CDR3 sequence: CASSLMSRGSTDTQYF. CDR3 nucleotide sequence: TGCGCCAGCAGCTTGATGAGCCGGGGCAGCACAGATACGCAGTATTTT.

The chain has TRBV7-9 and TRBJ1-2; TRBD1 is a possible D gene (5 bases). Germline loops: CDR1 SEHNR, CDR2 FQNEAQ (reference sequence). Trimming shortened V by 2 bases and J by 4 bases, and 11 bases separated the two germline ends. The CDR3 covers 14 residues. CDR3 coding DNA: TGTGCCAGCAGCTTAACGGACGGGACCTATGGCTACACCTTC. Translation: CASSLTDGTYGYTF.

This clonotype was counted at least ten times. The V gene is TRBV10-1, the J gene TRBJ2-5, with D possibly matching TRBD2 (5 bases). Germline CDR1 and CDR2: WNHNN and SYGVQD (reference sequence). The CDR3 is 13 residues long. The V and J ends lost 3 bases and 1 base respectively, with 6 bases between them. The CDR3 DNA reads as TGCGCCAGCAGTGACCGGGGCCAAGAGACCCAGTACTTC. It translates to CASSDRGQETQYF.

This clonotype was counted ten times or more. V usage is TRBV12-3 or TRBV12-4 and J usage is TRBJ2-3; TRBD1 might be the D (6 bases). CDR3 size: 16 residues. V was clipped by 3 bases and J by 4 bases, with 17 bases between them. The CDR3: CASSFSTGMGADTQYF. The CDR3 nucleotides read TGTGCCAGCAGTTTTAGTACAGGGATGGGCGCAGATACGCAGTATTTT.

This clonotype was seen many times. The chain carries TRBV6-5 and TRBJ1-3, with 8 bases identical to TRBD1. Germline V CDR1 and CDR2: MNHEY, SVGAGI. Trimming at V came to 6 bases and at J to 4 bases, leaving 2 bases not matched to a gene. The CDR3 is 13 amino acids. This CDR3 is CASRRTGGNTIYF. The DNA for the CDR3 is TGTGCCAGCAGAAGGACAGGGGGAAACACCATATATTTT.

The gene calls are TRBV29-1 and TRBJ2-3, with 9 nucleotides matching TRBD1. Germline CDR1 is SQVTM and CDR2 is ANQGSEA. The CDR3 sequence is 14 residues long. Germline trimming cut 6 bases from V and 4 bases from J; bases unmatched to any gene: 8. The CDR3 bases are TGCAGCGTACGGACAGGGGATGGCCCAGATACGCAGTATTTT. This translates into CSVRTGDGPDTQYF.

This clonotype was observed many times. The chain links TRBV6-6 to TRBJ2-1; possible D gene TRBD2, 6 bases. The CDR3 consists of 16 residues. The V gene's germline CDR1 is MNHNY and CDR2 SVGAGI (reference sequence). Trimming took 5 bases from V and 3 from J, leaving 17 bases between them. CDR3 amino acids: CASSQRRGGDYNEQFF. The CDR3 DNA reads TGTGCCAGCAGTCAACGAAGGGGAGGAGACTACAATGAGCAGTTCTTC.

The sample holds many counts of this clonotype. The rearrangement joins TRBV25-1 to TRBJ2-1; D gene ambiguous. Germline V gene data show CDR1 as MGHDK and CDR2 as SYGVNS. V was shortened by 4 bases and J by 5 bases, with 3 bases between the two germline ends. The CDR3 extends over 11 amino acids. The CDR3 DNA sequence: TGTGCCAGCAGTGTAGACAATGAGCAGTTCTTC. Translated, it gives CASSVDNEQFF.

This clonotype was counted between two and nine times. The rearrangement uses TRBV20-1 and TRBJ2-4, with 7 bases identical to TRBD1. J was trimmed by 7 bases and V by 6 bases; bases with no gene match: 9. CDR1 is DFQATT, CDR2 SNEGSKA, per germline (reference sequence). This CDR3 contains 13 residues. CDR3 bases: TGCAGTGCGTCCGGGACAGATAGCAACATTCAGTACTTC. Protein sequence: CSASGTDSNIQYF.

The chain combines TRBV29-1 with TRBJ1-1; no clear D. The CDR3 spans 12 residues. Germline assignment: CDR1 SQVTM and CDR2 ANQGSEA. V shed 4 bases and J shed 4 bases, with 10 bases lying between them. The CDR3 DNA reads as TGCAGCGTTGGGACGGTTCGCACTGAAGCTTTCTTT. As protein: CSVGTVRTEAFF.

This clonotype was detected many times. The V call is TRBV6-1, the J call TRBJ2-2, with D tentatively TRBD1 or TRBD2 (5 bases each). With 7 bases removed from V and 4 bases from J, the gap between germline ends came to 19 bases. This CDR3 is built from 16 residues. Per germline, CDR1 MNHNS and CDR2 SASEGT. The CDR3 region is CASTGTVGLGTGELFF. CDR3 nucleotides: TGTGCCAGCACGGGGACCGTGGGCCTTGGCACCGGGGAGCTGTTTTTT.

On this clonotype: One end of the junction fails to match germline, which may point to a read error. The chain is built from TRBV15 and TRBJ2-3; TRBD2 matches at 7 bases. The CDR3 covers 12 residues. Germline lookup yields CDR1 LNHNV and CDR2 YYDKDF (reference sequence). The CDR3 region is CATSRGGTSVHF. The CDR3 DNA sequence: TGTGCCACCAGCAGAGGAGGAACTAGCGTACATTTT.

This clonotype showed up many times. V usage is TRBV5-1 and J usage is TRBJ2-7; D is unclear. The CDR3 has 12 residues. Germline V gene sequence: CDR1 SGHRS, CDR2 YFSETQ. Trimming left V 4 bases short and J 3 bases short, with 8 bases between. CDR3 in amino acids: CASSLDLYEQYF. CDR3 sequence (DNA): TGCGCCAGCAGCCTGGATCTCTACGAGCAGTACTTC.

This clonotype occurred many times. The chain uses TRBV30 and TRBJ2-1, with D maybe TRBD1 (6 bases). CDR1 GTSNPN and CDR2 SVGIG come from the germline V gene (reference sequence). Trimming stripped 7 bases from V and 9 bases from J, with 16 bases between. This CDR3 has 12 amino acids. The CDR3 here is CAFRGDYAEQFF. Here the CDR3 DNA reads TGTGCCTTCAGGGGCGACTATGCTGAGCAGTTCTTC.